Listed here are 24 T cell receptor beta chains from one sample, sequenced in a study of response to subunit inactivated influenza vaccine. TCRdb recomputed calls from the RT-PCR reads with MiXCR, one row per CDR3 protein. The table lists some 540,000 distinct CDR3 sequences, approximately 24% of them singletons. The data were also submitted as part of a second study, on T cells expressing NK-cell markers. That report adds: The TCR beta cDNA came from 5'RACE template switching with UMIs.

Source: CD4+ T cells sorted from PBMCs, taken about 12 days after vaccination. The receptors were gathered from a man in his fifties or sixties who received an inactivated influenza vaccine.

The chain carries TRBV12-3 or TRBV12-4 and TRBJ2-1, with 7 bases that match TRBD2. CDR3 size: 14 residues. V dropped 1 base and J dropped 10; count of bases not matched to a gene: 7. The CDR3 is CASSLGRGGREQFF. The CDR3 coding sequence is TGTGCCAGCAGTTTAGGCCGGGGAGGGAGGGAGCAGTTCTTC.

The table lists this clonotype with a count of one. The chain has TRBV7-9 and TRBJ2-1; TRBD2 agrees at 9 bases. V gave up 5 bases and J gave up 10 bases; unmatched junction bases: 15. Germline CDR1 is SEHNR and CDR2 is FQNEAQ (reference sequence). This CDR3 region has 16 residues. CDR3 sequence: CASSPPRGGAVREQFF. The CDR3 coding sequence is TGTGCCAGCAGCCCCCCCCGCGGGGGGGCCGTTCGCGAGCAGTTCTTC.

V is TRBV24-1 and J is TRBJ2-3; 8 nucleotides line up with TRBD1. The length of the CDR3 is 16 residues. Looked up from germline, CDR1 is KGHDR and CDR2 is SFDVKD. With V trimmed by 4 bases and J by 2 bases, 7 bases remained unmatched. CDR3 loop: CATSDAGTGDTDTQYF. In DNA form, the CDR3 reads TGTGCCACCAGTGACGCTGGGACAGGCGACACAGATACGCAGTATTTT.

The V gene is TRBV6-2 or TRBV6-3, the J gene TRBJ2-5, with 7 bases lining up with TRBD2. With V trimmed by 0 bases and J by 0 bases, 7 bases remained unmatched. The CDR3 extends over 17 amino acids. CDR1 MNHEY and CDR2 SVGEGT come from the germline V gene. The DNA of the CDR3 is TGTGCCAGCAGTTACTCGTCGGGAGGCTCCTACCAAGAGACCCAGTACTTC. Translated: CASSYSSGGSYQETQYF.

V is TRBV5-6 and J is TRBJ2-5; D is uncertain. Deletions cut 5 bases from V and 7 bases from J, with 15 bases between. CDR1 and CDR2 from the germline V gene are SGHDT and YYEEEE. CDR3 length: 13 residues. CDR3 residues: CASRPGRRTTQYF. CDR3 in DNA: TGTGCCAGCAGGCCCGGACGGAGAACGACCCAGTACTTC.

This clonotype was picked up a small number of times. The CDR3, as DNA: TGTGCCAGCAGCCGAATCGGGACAGTGGGCACTGAAGCTTTCTTT. Translated: CASSRIGTVGTEAFF. The chain carries TRBV12-3 or TRBV12-4 and TRBJ1-1; 7 bases map to TRBD1. Trimming at V came to 6 bases and at J to 4 bases, leaving 11 bases not matched to a gene. This CDR3 contains 15 residues.

The chain employs TRBV19 and TRBJ2-1; 13 nucleotides line up with TRBD2. The V segment lost 8 bases and the J segment 1 base; nucleotides outside the gene matches: 5. Germline V gene lookup returns CDR1 LNHDA and CDR2 SQIVND (reference sequence). The CDR3 is made up of 16 amino acids. The CDR3 DNA is TGTGCCAGTGGGACTAGCGGGACGCTATCCTACAATGAGCAGTTCTTC. Its translation is CASGTSGTLSYNEQFF.

This sequence joins TRBV7-6 and TRBJ1-2; D unresolved. This CDR3 has 16 amino acids. Trimming took off 5 bases at V and 0 bases at J, with 16 bases between the two ends. Germline-derived CDR1 and CDR2 are SGHVS and FNYEAQ. Here the CDR3 reads CASSRAPIRTNYGYTF. The CDR3 DNA reads TGTGCCAGCAGCAGAGCCCCTATTAGGACTAACTATGGCTACACCTTC.

This clonotype showed up just a few times. V usage is TRBV4-3 and J usage is TRBJ1-1; D gene uncertain. The CDR3 totals 13 residues. Looked up from germline, CDR1 is LGHNA and CDR2 is YSLEER. Trimming took 0 bases from V and 11 from J, leaving 13 bases between them. The DNA for the CDR3 is TGCGCCAGCAGCCAAGATAAAGCGGGGAGGGCTTTCTTT. It codes for CASSQDKAGRAFF.

This clonotype was seen a handful of times. V is TRBV25-1 and J is TRBJ2-5, with D perhaps matching TRBD1 or TRBD2 (6 bases each). The germline gives CDR1 MGHDK, CDR2 SYGVNS. This CDR3 contains 15 residues. V was pared by 6 bases and J by 2 bases, with 16 bases between. The CDR3, as DNA: TGTGCCAGCAGAACTAGCAGGACAGCACAAGAGACCCAGTACTTC. This codes for CASRTSRTAQETQYF.

The rearrangement uses TRBV28 and TRBJ1-1; D may be TRBD1 (5 bases). V was clipped by 10 bases and J by 4 bases, with 22 bases between them. This CDR3 is 15 amino acids long. Per the germline V gene, CDR1 is MDHEN and CDR2 is SYDVKM. The CDR3: CATCGGMLAGTEAFF. As DNA, the CDR3 is TGTGCCACCTGCGGGGGTATGTTGGCCGGCACTGAAGCTTTCTTT.

There are a few counts of this clonotype. V is TRBV30 and J is TRBJ1-1, with D possibly being TRBD1 (6 bases). The ends were cut back, 4 bases at V and 8 bases at J, with 11 bases in the middle. CDR1 is GTSNPN and CDR2 is SVGIG in the germline V gene (reference sequence). There are 11 residues in the CDR3. The CDR3 region is CAWTTGNEAFF. The CDR3 coding sequence is TGTGCCTGGACCACAGGGAACGAAGCTTTCTTT.

The sample holds a few counts of this clonotype. The CDR3, as DNA: TGCGCCAGCAGCTCGGGGACTTACTCCTACAATGAGCAGTTCTTC. Encoded protein: CASSSGTYSYNEQFF. The chain links TRBV5-1 to TRBJ2-1; D may be TRBD2 (6 bases). Per the germline V gene, CDR1 is SGHRS and CDR2 is YFSETQ. Trimming pared 3 bases from V and 0 bases from J, leaving 10 bases between. The CDR3 loop spans 15 amino acids.

This clonotype was seen more than once but under ten times. This chain joins TRBV7-2 and TRBJ1-2; TRBD1 matches 7 bases. Germline V gene sequence: CDR1 SGHTA, CDR2 FQGNSA. J was trimmed by 1 base and V by 6 bases; bases with no gene match: 11. CDR3 size: 16 residues. As DNA, the CDR3 is TGTGCCAGCAGACCCGGGACAGAGCTAAATAACTATGGCTACACCTTC. Its translation: CASRPGTELNNYGYTF.

This clonotype came up many times. The rearrangement joins TRBV11-2 to TRBJ1-4; D is undetermined. Trimming took 2 bases from V and 8 from J, leaving 3 bases between them. The CDR3 totals 11 residues. CDR1 SGHAT and CDR2 FQNNGV come from the germline V gene. The CDR3 spells CASSLKEKLFF. CDR3 bases: TGTGCCAGCAGCTTAAAGGAAAAACTGTTTTTT.

This clonotype was seen a handful of times. This chain joins TRBV7-2 and TRBJ2-3, with D maybe TRBD2 (6 bases). Germline V CDR1 and CDR2: SGHTA, FQGNSA. The CDR3 extends over 17 amino acids. Trimming pared 5 bases from V and 4 bases from J, leaving 22 bases between. The CDR3 loop is CASSPPGFAGRPDTQYF. CDR3 sequence (DNA): TGTGCCAGCAGCCCCCCCGGTTTTGCGGGGAGGCCAGATACGCAGTATTTT.

The chain carries TRBV7-2 and TRBJ2-2; D uncertain. The germline V gene encodes CDR1 SGHTA and CDR2 FQGNSA. The CDR3 has 16 residues. The germline V and J ends were trimmed by 5 bases and 2 bases, with 15 bases remaining between them. The CDR3 nucleotides are TGTGCCAGCAGCCCGCCGTCCGGTCGCAACACCGGGGAGCTGTTTTTT. Its translation is CASSPPSGRNTGELFF.

This rearrangement joins TRBV9 to TRBJ2-7; weak D call: TRBD1 (6 bases). Germline values: CDR1 SGDLS, CDR2 YYNGEE. There are 14 residues in the CDR3. V was pared by 0 bases and J by 4 bases, with 11 bases between. CDR3 loop: CASSVGQDLYEQYF. CDR3 DNA sequence: TGTGCCAGCAGCGTAGGACAGGACCTTTACGAGCAGTACTTC.

The chain is built from TRBV4-1 and TRBJ2-5; 7 bases fit TRBD2. The trim removed 0 bases at V and 7 bases at J, leaving 2 bases unmatched. The CDR3 is made up of 13 amino acids. Germline assignment: CDR1 MGHRA and CDR2 YSYEKL. The CDR3 region is CASSQEAGMTQYF. CDR3 nucleotide sequence: TGCGCCAGCAGCCAAGAAGCGGGGATGACCCAGTACTTC.

This chain uses TRBV12-3 or TRBV12-4 with TRBJ2-3; a weak D match, TRBD2 (6 bases). The CDR3 totals 14 residues. Trimming removed 5 bases at V and 4 bases at J, with 13 bases between. CDR3 DNA: TGTGCCAGCAGTGGGTCACTAGCCGCAGATACGCAGTATTTT. Protein sequence: CASSGSLAADTQYF.

This clonotype was detected a few times. CDR3 amino acids: CASSTQMGSRTTNYGYTF. The CDR3 nucleotides are TGTGCCAGCAGCACCCAAATGGGCAGCCGAACTACTAACTATGGCTACACCTTC. The V call is TRBV7-8, the J call TRBJ1-2; D is ambiguous. The ends were cut back, 5 bases at V and 0 bases at J, with 22 bases in the middle. The CDR3 runs 18 residues. Germline CDR1 and CDR2: SGHVS and FQNEAQ. The full variable domain, completed using reference TRBV7-8 and TRBJ1-2, is GAGVSQSPRYKVAKRGQDVALRCDPISGHVSLFWYQQALGQGPEFLTYFQNEAQLDKSGLPSDRFFAERPEGSVSTLKIQRTQQEDSAVYLCASSTQMGSRTTNYGYTFGSGTRLTVV.

The chain links TRBV7-9 to TRBJ2-2; D is undetermined. Trimming cost V 5 bases and J 7 bases, with 11 bases left between them. The CDR3 totals 13 residues. Germline V gives CDR1 SEHNR, CDR2 FQNEAQ (reference sequence). CDR3 amino acids: CASSLGGFGELFF. CDR3 bases: TGTGCCAGCAGCCTCGGCGGTTTCGGGGAGCTGTTTTTT.

The chain links TRBV7-2 to TRBJ2-5; D gene uncertain. Germline V gene sequence: CDR1 SGHTA, CDR2 FQGNSA. This CDR3 spans 15 amino acids. V dropped 0 bases and J dropped 2 bases, with 10 bases sitting between them. The CDR3 nucleotides read TGTGCCAGCAGCTTAGCGCTGGGTAGTCAAGAGACCCAGTACTTC. Translated, it gives CASSLALGSQETQYF.

The gene calls are TRBV9 and TRBJ1-5, with 7 bases fitting TRBD1. The CDR3 is 15 amino acids. V gave up 0 bases and J gave up 4 bases; unmatched junction bases: 4. Germline CDR1 is SGDLS and CDR2 is YYNGEE. The CDR3 loop reads CASSVGVGQNQPQHF. The CDR3 DNA reads TGTGCCAGCAGCGTAGGGGTGGGACAGAATCAGCCCCAGCATTTT.